The clone carrying this T cell receptor (beta chain) was observed a few times. What it binds is unknown. The data originate from a study of T-cell reconstitution after alpha-beta-depleted transplantation in children. Study findings and constraints: Surviving recipient T cells and thymic progenitors produced the high day-60 TCRbeta diversity seen in some patients. Newly made T cells mostly supplied T-cell counts and diversity one year after transplant. In patients about two months after transplant, alpha-beta T cells reportedly arose from several hundred expanded graft clones.

Preparing the TCRbeta library involved the use of unique molecular identifiers. One entry per CDR3 protein results from TCRdb running MiXCR on the PCR reads. The sample records 200,000 to 250,000 distinct CDR3 sequences, 11% being singletons. The CDR3 runs to 13 residues. Germline CDR1 MDHEN, CDR2 SYDVKM. Trimming shortened V by 10 bases and J by 4 bases, and 16 bases separated the two germline ends. The chain joins TRBV28 to TRBJ2-5, with TRBD2 as a possible D gene (5 bases). This sample comprised PBMCs, obtained before TCRalphabeta/CD19-depleted stem cell transplant. The origin of this receptor is a child younger than two with acute myeloid leukemia, due to receive a stem cell transplant. CDR3 in DNA: TGTGCCATGGGCTTGAAAGGGAGAGAGACCCAGTACTTC. This translates into CAMGLKGRETQYF.